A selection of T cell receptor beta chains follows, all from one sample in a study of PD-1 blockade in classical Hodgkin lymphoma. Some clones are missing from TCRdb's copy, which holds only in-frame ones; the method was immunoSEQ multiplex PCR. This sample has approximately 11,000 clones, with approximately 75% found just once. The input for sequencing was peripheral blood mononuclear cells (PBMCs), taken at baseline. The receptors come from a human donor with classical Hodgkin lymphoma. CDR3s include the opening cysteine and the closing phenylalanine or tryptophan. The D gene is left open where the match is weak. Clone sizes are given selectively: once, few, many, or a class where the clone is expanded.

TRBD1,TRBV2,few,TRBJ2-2,CASRGQGNTGELFF,TGTGCCAGCAGGGGACAGGGCAACACCGGGGAGCTGTTTTTT
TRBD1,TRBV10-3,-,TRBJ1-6,CAINQQGANSPLHF,TGTGCCATCAACCAACAGGGGGCGAATTCACCCCTCCACTTT
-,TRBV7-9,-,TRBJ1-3,CASRRTSNSGNTIYF,TGTGCCAGCAGACGGACAAGCAACTCTGGAAACACCATATATTTT
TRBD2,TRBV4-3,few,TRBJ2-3,CASSQGVAGGPYTDTQYF,TGCGCCAGCAGCCAAGGTGTAGCGGGAGGGCCTTACACAGATACGCAGTATTTT
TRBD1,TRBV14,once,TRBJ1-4,CASRLPGGAVEKLFF,TGTGCCAGCAGACTTCCAGGGGGCGCGGTTGAAAAACTGTTTTTT
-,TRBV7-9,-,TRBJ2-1,CASSLRGDYGFNEQFF,TGTGCCAGCAGCTTAAGGGGGGACTATGGGTTCAATGAGCAGTTCTTC
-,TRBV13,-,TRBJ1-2,CASSSGTELNYGYTF,TGTGCCAGCAGCTCCGGGACGGAGTTAAATTATGGCTACACCTTC
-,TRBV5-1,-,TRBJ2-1,CASSSYNEQFF,TGCGCCAGCAGCTCCTACAATGAGCAGTTCTTC
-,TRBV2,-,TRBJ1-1,CATQTSPDTEAFF,TGTGCCACCCAGACATCCCCGGACACTGAAGCTTTCTTT
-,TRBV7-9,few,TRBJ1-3,CASSSGQSTYSGNTIYF,TGTGCCAGCAGCTCAGGACAGTCTACATACTCTGGAAACACCATATATTTT
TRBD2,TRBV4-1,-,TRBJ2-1,CASRARAGGPVEQFF,TGCGCCAGCAGGGCCAGAGCGGGGGGGCCTGTCGAGCAGTTCTTC
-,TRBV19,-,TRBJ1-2,CASSIRRSPTYGYTF,TGTGCCAGTAGTATTCGACGGAGCCCCACCTATGGCTACACCTTC
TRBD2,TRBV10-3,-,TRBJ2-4,CASSPAGGKFDIQYF,TGTGCCTCCTCTCCCGCGGGAGGAAAATTCGACATTCAGTACTTC
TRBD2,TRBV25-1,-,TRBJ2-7,CASVAGGNYEQYF,TGTGCCAGCGTAGCGGGAGGCAACTACGAGCAGTACTTC
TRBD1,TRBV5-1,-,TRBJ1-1,CASSALTGGGTEAFF,TGCGCCAGCAGCGCGTTGACAGGGGGCGGCACTGAAGCTTTCTTT
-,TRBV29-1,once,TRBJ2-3,CSVREGAKDTQYF,TGCAGCGTCCGAGAAGGGGCGAAGGATACGCAGTATTTT
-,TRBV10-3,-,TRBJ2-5,CAISATSRETQYF,TGTGCCATCAGTGCCACTAGCCGAGAGACCCAGTACTTC
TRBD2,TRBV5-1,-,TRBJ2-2,CASSSGGRSGAATGELFF,TGCGCCAGCAGCTCCGGGGGTCGTAGCGGGGCGGCCACCGGGGAGCTGTTTTTT
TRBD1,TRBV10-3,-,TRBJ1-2,CAITQTGSHGYTF,TGTGCCATCACTCAGACAGGGAGTCACGGCTACACCTTC
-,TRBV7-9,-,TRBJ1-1,CASSSRGGRGQKGFF,TGTGCCAGCAGCTCCAGGGGAGGTCGAGGGCAAAAGGGTTTCTTT
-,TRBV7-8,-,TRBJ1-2,CASSLNQGFNYGYTF,TGTGCCAGCAGCTTAAATCAGGGCTTTAACTATGGCTACACCTTC
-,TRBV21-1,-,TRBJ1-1,CASSKGVRGRGTEAFF,TGTGCCAGCAGCAAAGGGGTGCGAGGCCGCGGCACTGAAGCTTTCTTT
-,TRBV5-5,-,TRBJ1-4,CASTMGEKLFF,TGTGCCAGCACAATGGGCGAAAAACTGTTTTTT
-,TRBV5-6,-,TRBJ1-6,CASSSGPTHSSYNSPLHF,TGTGCCAGCAGCTCGGGACCGACGCATAGCTCCTATAATTCACCCCTCCACTTT